This entry is about one T cell receptor (beta chain). Its antigen remains unknown. This specimen comes from a study of cytomegalovirus exposure and HLA in healthy donors. Findings of the study overall: TRBV6-2, TRBV6-3 and some other V segments were unresolvable in 87-base-pair reads.

Primers: 60 Vbeta forward and 13 Jbeta reverse. The authors' processing: Later, an analysis found roughly 80 million unique TCR beta chains, and about 10 million of these were shared. Clones were read by immunoSEQ multiplex PCR, and TCRdb kept only the in-frame ones, dropping some. Clone size and the V and J calls come from that table; the DNA yielded D and trimming. The sample has 200,000 or so clones; around 73% are singletons. CDR1 and CDR2 from the germline V gene are SGHDT and YYEEEE. The CDR3 covers 15 residues. Trimming removed 5 bases at V and 7 bases at J, with 16 bases between. The TCR sequence derives from a woman between 25 and 40 years old in good health and CMV-seropositive. The V call is TRBV5-6, the J call TRBJ1-6; possibly TRBD1 for D (6 bases). The source material was PBMCs. CDR3 nucleotides: TGTGCCAGCAGTAGACAACAGGGTGGAAATTCACCCCTCCACTTT. Its protein product is CASSRQQGGNSPLHF.